Described below is a single TCR beta chain sequence and its context. The sample is drawn from a study of cytomegalovirus exposure and HLA in healthy donors. Use of 60 Vbeta and 13 Jbeta primers characterized the PCR. Assay used: immunoSEQ multiplex PCR; TCRdb lists only in-frame clones, some missing. This sample has about 150,000 clones; 79% occur once, and the top ten carry around 7%. V was trimmed by 3 bases and J by 4 bases, leaving 10 bases between them. This CDR3 has 14 residues. Per the germline V gene, CDR1 is LNHDA and CDR2 is SQIVND (reference sequence). Sequencing used PBMCs. The sequence derives from a man aged 35-49 years in good health and CMV-seropositive. The V and J genes are TRBV19 and TRBJ2-1; perhaps TRBD2 as D (5 bases). For the CDR3, the DNA is TGTGCCAGTAGTATTTACCGGGGTTACAATGAGCAGTTCTTC. This encodes CASSIYRGYNEQFF. Full variable domain (outside the CDR3, taken from reference TRBV19 and TRBJ2-1): DGGITQSPKYLFRKEGQNVTLSCEQNLNHDAMYWYRQDPGQGLRLIYYSQIVNDFQKGDIAEGYSVSREKKESFPLTVTSAQKNPTAFYLCASSIYRGYNEQFFGPGTRLTVL.